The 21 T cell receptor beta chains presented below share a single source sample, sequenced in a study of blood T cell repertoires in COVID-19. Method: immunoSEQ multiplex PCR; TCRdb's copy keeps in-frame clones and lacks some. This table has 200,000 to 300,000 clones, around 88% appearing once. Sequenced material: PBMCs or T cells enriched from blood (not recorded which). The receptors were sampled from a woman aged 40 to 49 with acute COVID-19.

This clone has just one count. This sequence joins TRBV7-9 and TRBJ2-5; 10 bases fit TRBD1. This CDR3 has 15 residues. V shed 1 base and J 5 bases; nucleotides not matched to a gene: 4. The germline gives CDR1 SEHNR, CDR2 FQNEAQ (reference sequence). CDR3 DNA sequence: TGTGCCAGCAGCTTAGGACAGGGGGCAGGGGAGACCCAGTACTTC. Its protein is CASSLGQGAGETQYF.

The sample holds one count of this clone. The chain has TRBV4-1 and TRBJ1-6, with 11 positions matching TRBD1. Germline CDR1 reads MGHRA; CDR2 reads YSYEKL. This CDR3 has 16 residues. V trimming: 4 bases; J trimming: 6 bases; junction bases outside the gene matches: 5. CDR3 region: CASSREGTGGNSPLHF. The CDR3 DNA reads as TGCGCCAGCAGCCGGGAGGGGACAGGGGGTAATTCACCCCTCCACTTT.

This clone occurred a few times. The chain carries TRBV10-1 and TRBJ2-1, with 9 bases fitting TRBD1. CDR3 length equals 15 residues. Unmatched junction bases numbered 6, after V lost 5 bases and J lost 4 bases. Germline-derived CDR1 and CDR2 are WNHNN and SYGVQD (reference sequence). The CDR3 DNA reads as TGCGCCAGCAGTCCCAGACAGGGGGTTTACAATGAGCAGTTCTTC. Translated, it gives CASSPRQGVYNEQFF.

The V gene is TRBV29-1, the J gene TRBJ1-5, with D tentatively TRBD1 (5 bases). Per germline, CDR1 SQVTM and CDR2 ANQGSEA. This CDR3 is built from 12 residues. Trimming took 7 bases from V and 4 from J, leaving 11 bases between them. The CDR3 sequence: CSAQSGNQPQHF. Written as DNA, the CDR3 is TGCAGCGCCCAGTCAGGGAATCAGCCCCAGCATTTT.

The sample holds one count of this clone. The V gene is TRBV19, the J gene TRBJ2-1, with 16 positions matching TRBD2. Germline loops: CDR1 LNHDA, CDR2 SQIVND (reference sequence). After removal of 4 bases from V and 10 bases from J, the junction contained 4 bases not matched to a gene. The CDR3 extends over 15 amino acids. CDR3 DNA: TGTGCCAGTAGTACGGGACTAGCGGGGGGGCACGAGCAGTTCTTC. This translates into CASSTGLAGGHEQFF.

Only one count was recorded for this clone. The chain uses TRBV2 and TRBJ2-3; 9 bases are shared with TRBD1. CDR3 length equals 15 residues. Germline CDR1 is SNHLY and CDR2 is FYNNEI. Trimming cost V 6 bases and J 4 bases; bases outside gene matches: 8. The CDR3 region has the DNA TGTGCCAGCAGCCCCGGGACAGGGTACGCAGATACGCAGTATTTT. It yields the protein CASSPGTGYADTQYF.

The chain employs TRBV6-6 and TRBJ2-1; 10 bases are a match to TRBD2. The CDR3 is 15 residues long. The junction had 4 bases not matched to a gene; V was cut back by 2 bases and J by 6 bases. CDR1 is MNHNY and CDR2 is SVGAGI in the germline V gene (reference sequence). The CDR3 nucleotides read TGTGCCAGCAGTTACGTCGGGACTAGCGTCAATGAGCAGTTCTTC. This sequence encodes CASSYVGTSVNEQFF.

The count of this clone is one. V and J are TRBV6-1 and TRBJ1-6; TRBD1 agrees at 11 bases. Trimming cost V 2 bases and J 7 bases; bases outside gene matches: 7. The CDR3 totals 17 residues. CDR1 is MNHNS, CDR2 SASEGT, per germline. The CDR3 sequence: CASSERPGTGGNSPLHF. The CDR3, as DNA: TGTGCCAGCAGTGAACGACCAGGGACAGGGGGGAATTCACCCCTCCACTTT.

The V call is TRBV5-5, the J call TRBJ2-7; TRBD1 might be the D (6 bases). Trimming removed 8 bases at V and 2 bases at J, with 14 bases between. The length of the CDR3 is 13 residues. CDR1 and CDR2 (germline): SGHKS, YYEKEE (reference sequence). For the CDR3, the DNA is TGTGCCAGTAGGTTGGACAGTACCTACGAGCAGTACGTC. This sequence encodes CASRLDSTYEQYV.

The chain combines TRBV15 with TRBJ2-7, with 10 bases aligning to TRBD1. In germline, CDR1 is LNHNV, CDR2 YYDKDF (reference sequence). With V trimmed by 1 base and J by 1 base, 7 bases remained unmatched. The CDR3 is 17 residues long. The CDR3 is CATSRGGTGERSYEQYV. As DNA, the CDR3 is TGTGCCACCAGCAGAGGTGGGACAGGGGAACGTTCCTACGAGCAGTACGTC.

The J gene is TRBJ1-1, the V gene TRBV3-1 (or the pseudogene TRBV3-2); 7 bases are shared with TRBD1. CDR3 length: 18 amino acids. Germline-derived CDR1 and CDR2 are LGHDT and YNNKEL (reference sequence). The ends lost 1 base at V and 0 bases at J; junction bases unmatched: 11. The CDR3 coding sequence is TGTGCCAGCAGCCAAGCTGACAGGGAAGGGTGGATGAACACTGAAGCTTTCTTT. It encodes CASSQADREGWMNTEAFF.

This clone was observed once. The CDR3 spells CASSLAGLLEQFF. CDR3 nucleotides: TGTGCCAGCAGCTTAGCTGGACTACTTGAGCAGTTCTTC. The rearrangement joins TRBV11-3 to TRBJ2-1, with D perhaps matching TRBD2 (6 bases). Germline assignment: CDR1 SGHNT and CDR2 YENEEA. V was cut by 1 base and J by 9 bases, with 10 bases left in between. This CDR3 comprises 13 residues.

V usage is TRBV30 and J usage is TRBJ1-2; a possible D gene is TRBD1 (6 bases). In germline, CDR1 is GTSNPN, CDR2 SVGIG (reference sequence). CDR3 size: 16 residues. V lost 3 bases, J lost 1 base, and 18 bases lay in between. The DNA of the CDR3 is TGTGCCTGGAGAGTGGCAGGGGCGCAGGGTAACTATGGCTACACCTTC. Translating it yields CAWRVAGAQGNYGYTF.

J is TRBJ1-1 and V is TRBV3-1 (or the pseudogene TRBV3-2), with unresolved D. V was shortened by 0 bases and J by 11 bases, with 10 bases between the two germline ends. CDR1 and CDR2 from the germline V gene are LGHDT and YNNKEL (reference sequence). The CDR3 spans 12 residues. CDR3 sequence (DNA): TGTGCCAGCAGCCAAGATGGGATAGCGGCTTTCTTT. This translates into CASSQDGIAAFF.

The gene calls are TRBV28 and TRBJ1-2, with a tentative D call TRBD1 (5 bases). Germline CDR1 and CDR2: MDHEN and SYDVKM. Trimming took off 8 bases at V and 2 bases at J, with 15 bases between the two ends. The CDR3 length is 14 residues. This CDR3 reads CASGKREGNYGYTF. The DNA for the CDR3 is TGTGCCAGCGGAAAGCGGGAGGGGAACTATGGCTACACCTTC.

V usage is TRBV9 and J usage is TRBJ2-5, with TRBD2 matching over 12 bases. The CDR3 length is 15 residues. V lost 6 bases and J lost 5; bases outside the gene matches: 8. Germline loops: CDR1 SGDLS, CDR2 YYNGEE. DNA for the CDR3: TGTGCCAGCACCCCCGGGCTAGCGGGGGGGGAGACCCAGTACTTC. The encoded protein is CASTPGLAGGETQYF. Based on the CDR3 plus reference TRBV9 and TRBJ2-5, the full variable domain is DSGVTQTPKHLITATGQRVTLRCSPRSGDLSVYWYQQSLDQGLQFLIQYYNGEERAKGNILERFSAQQFPDLHSELNLSSLELGDSALYFCASTPGLAGGETQYFGPGTRLLVL.

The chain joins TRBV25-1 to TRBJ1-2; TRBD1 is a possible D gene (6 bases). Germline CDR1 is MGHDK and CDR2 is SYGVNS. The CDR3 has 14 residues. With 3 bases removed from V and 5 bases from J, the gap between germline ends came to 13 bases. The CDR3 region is CASSDPGQRYGYTF. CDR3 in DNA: TGTGCCAGCAGTGACCCCGGACAGCGATATGGCTACACCTTC.

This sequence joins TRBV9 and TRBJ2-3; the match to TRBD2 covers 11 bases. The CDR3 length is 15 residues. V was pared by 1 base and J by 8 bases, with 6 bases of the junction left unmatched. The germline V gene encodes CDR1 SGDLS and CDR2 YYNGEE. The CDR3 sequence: CASSVQTSGEGTQYF. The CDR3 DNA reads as TGTGCCAGCAGCGTACAGACTAGCGGGGAGGGTACGCAGTATTTT.

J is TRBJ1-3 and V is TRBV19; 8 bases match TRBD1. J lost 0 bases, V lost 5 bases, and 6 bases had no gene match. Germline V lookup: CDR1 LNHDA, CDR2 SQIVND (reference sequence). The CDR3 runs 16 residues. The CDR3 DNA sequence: TGTGCCAGTAGTGACAGGGGTATTATCTCTGGAAACACCATATATTTT. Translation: CASSDRGIISGNTIYF.

The CDR3 spells CASSLVVLDTEAFF. CDR3 in DNA: TGTGCCAGCAGCTTAGTAGTCTTGGACACTGAAGCTTTCTTT. The chain links TRBV7-8 to TRBJ1-1; no clear D gene. CDR3 length equals 14 residues. V shed 1 base and J shed 3 bases, with 9 bases lying between them. Looked up from germline, CDR1 is SGHVS and CDR2 is FQNEAQ.

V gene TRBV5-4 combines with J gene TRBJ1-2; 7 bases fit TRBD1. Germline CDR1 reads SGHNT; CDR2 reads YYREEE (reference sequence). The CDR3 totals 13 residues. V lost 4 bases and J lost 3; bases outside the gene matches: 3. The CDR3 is CASSAGQDYGYTF. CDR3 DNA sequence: TGTGCCAGCAGCGCCGGACAGGACTATGGCTACACCTTC.